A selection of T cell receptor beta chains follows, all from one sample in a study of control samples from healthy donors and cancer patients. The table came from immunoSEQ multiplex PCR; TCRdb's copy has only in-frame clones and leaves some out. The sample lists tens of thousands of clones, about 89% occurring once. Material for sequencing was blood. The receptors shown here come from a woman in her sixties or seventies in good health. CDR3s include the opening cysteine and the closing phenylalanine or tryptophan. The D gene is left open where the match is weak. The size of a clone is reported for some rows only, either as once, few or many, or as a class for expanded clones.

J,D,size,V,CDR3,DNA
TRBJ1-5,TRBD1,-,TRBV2,CASSGTGAREPQHF,TGTGCCAGCAGTGGGACAGGGGCGAGGGAGCCCCAGCATTTT
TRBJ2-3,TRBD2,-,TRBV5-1,CASSLGTGGPDTQYF,TGCGCCAGCAGCTTGGGTACGGGGGGGCCGGATACGCAGTATTTT
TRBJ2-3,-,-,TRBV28,CASSLIADTQYF,TGTGCCAGCAGTTTGATAGCAGATACGCAGTATTTT
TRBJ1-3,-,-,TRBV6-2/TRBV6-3,CASSSTPGNTIYF,TGTGCCAGCAGTTCGACTCCTGGAAACACCATATATTTT
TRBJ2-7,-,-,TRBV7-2,CASSLGGERGQYF,TGTGCCAGCAGCTTAGGCGGGGAGCGCGGGCAGTACTTC
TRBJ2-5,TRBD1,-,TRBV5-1,CASSWRDRGETQYF,TGCGCCAGCAGCTGGAGGGACAGGGGTGAGACCCAGTACTTC
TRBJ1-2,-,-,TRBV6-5,CASSNRDDWGGYTF,TGTGCCAGCAGTAACAGGGATGACTGGGGAGGCTACACCTTC
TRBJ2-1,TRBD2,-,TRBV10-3,CAISNSGSADEQFF,TGTGCCATCAGCAATAGCGGGAGCGCCGATGAGCAGTTCTTC
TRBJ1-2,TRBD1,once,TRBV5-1,CASSIGGTESLRNYGYTF,TGCGCCAGCAGCATTGGAGGGACAGAGTCCCTTAGAAACTATGGCTACACCTTC
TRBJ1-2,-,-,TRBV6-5,CASSYDAGSHGYTF,TGTGCCAGCAGTTACGATGCCGGGAGTCATGGCTACACCTTC
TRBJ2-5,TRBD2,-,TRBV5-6,CASQKSVAGVGTQYF,TGTGCCAGCCAAAAGTCGGTAGCGGGAGTTGGGACCCAGTACTTC
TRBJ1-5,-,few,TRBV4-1,CASSPINLGRRSNQPQHF,TGCGCCAGCAGCCCTATAAATCTGGGTCGTCGGAGCAATCAGCCCCAGCATTTT
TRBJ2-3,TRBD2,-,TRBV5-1,CASSLVASGTPDTQYF,TGCGCCAGCAGCTTGGTGGCTAGCGGTACGCCAGATACGCAGTATTTT
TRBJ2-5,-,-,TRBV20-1,CSEADRETQYF,TGCAGTGAAGCGGACCGAGAGACCCAGTACTTC
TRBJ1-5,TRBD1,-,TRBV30,CAWSNRDRAIQPQHF,TGTGCCTGGAGTAATAGGGACAGGGCTATTCAGCCCCAGCATTTT
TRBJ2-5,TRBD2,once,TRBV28,CASSLREAGGETQYF,TGTGCCAGCAGTTTAAGGGAAGCGGGAGGAGAGACCCAGTACTTC
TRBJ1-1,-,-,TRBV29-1,CSIKEVGGVRAFF,TGCAGCATTAAAGAGGTAGGGGGAGTGAGGGCTTTCTTT
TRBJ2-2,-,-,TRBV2,CASRGAGELFF,TGTGCCAGCAGGGGGGCCGGGGAGCTGTTTTTT
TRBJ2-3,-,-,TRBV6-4,CASRAGGSDTQYF,TGTGCCAGCAGGGCAGGGGGGTCAGATACGCAGTATTTT
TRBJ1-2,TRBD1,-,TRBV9,CASSEMGQGSGYTF,TGTGCCAGCAGCGAGATGGGACAGGGGTCTGGCTACACCTTC
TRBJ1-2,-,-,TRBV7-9,CASSLVEGNYGYTF,TGTGCCAGCAGCTTAGTAGAAGGAAACTATGGCTACACCTTC
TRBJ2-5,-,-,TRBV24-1,CATSELGETQYF,TGTGCCACCAGTGAACTCGGAGAGACCCAGTACTTC
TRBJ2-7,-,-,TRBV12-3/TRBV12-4,CASSLVLSTEQYF,TGTGCCAGCAGTTTAGTCCTATCTACGGAGCAGTACTTC
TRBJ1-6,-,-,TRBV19,CASSMRGTLNSPLHF,TGTGCCAGTAGTATGCGGGGAACGTTAAATTCACCCCTCCACTTT
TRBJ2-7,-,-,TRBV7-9,CASSWSSNDGEQYF,TGTGCCAGCAGCTGGTCGAGTAATGATGGTGAGCAGTACTTC
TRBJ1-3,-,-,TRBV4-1,CASSQDPGTGNTIYF,TGCGCCAGCAGCCAAGATCCCGGTACTGGAAACACCATATATTTT
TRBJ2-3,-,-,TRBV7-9,CASSASTDTQYF,TGTGCCAGCAGCGCCTCTACAGATACGCAGTATTTT
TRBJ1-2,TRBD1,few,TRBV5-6,CASSRRRTGDRSNYGYTF,TGTGCCAGCAGCAGGCGGCGGACAGGGGATCGTTCTAACTATGGCTACACCTTC
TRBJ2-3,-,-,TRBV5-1,CASSPKITDTQYF,TGCGCCAGCAGCCCGAAAATCACAGATACGCAGTATTTT
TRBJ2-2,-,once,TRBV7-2,CASSLVTGTGTGELFF,TGTGCCAGCAGCCTAGTTACCGGGACGGGCACCGGGGAGCTGTTTTTT
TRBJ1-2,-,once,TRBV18,CASSPAGPYGYTF,TGTGCCAGCTCACCCGCAGGCCCTTATGGCTACACCTTC
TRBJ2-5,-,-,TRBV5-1,CASSLEGETQYF,TGCGCCAGCAGCTTGGAAGGTGAGACCCAGTACTTC
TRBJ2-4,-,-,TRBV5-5,CASRFQEAKNIQYF,TGTGCCAGCAGGTTCCAGGAGGCCAAAAACATTCAGTACTTC
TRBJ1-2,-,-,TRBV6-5,CASSLDSYSYGYTF,TGTGCCAGCAGTTTGGACTCCTATAGCTATGGCTACACCTTC
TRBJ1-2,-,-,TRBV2,CASVRDTGFIYGYTF,TGTGCCAGTGTTCGGGATACAGGGTTTATCTATGGCTACACCTTC
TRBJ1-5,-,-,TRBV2,CASSGGLGGGNQPQHF,TGTGCCAGCAGTGGGGGGCTGGGTGGCGGAAATCAGCCCCAGCATTTT
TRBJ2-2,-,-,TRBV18,CASSPNTGELFF,TGTGCCAGCTCACCTAACACCGGGGAGCTGTTTTTT
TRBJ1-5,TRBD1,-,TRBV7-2,CASSLVVGTGSQPQHF,TGTGCCAGCAGCTTAGTAGTAGGGACAGGGAGTCAGCCCCAGCATTTT
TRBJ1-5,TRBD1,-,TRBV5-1,CASSGGTGQPQHF,TGCGCCAGCAGCGGCGGGACAGGGCAGCCCCAGCATTTT
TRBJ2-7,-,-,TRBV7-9,CASSTLGGKLVYEQYF,TGTGCCAGCAGCACCTTGGGCGGAAAGCTTGTCTACGAGCAGTACTTC
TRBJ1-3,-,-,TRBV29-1,CSVEETAGVYF,TGCAGCGTTGAAGAGACGGCGGGAGTATATTTT
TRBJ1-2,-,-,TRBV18,CASSPPPGPGYGYTF,TGTGCCAGCTCACCACCGCCCGGGCCAGGCTATGGCTACACCTTC